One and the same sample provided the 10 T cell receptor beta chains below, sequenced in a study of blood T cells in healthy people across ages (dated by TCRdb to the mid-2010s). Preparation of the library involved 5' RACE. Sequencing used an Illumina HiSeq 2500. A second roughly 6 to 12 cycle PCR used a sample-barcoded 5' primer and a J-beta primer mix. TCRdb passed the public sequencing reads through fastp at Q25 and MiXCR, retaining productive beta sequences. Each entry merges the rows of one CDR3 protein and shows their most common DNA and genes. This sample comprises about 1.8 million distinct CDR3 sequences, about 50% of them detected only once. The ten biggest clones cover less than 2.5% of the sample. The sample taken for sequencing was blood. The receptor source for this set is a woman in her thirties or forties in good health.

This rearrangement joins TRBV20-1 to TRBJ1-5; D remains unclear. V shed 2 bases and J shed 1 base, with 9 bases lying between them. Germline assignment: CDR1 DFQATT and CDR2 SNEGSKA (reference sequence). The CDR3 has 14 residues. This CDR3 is CSARSGLSNQPQHF. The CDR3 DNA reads TGCAGTGCTAGAAGCGGGTTGAGCAATCAGCCCCAGCATTTT.

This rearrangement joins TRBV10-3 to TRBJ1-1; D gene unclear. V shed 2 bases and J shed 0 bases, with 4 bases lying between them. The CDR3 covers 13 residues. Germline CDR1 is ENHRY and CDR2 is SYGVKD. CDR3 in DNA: TGTGCCATCAGTGAGAGGGTGAACACTGAAGCTTTCTTT. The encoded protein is CAISERVNTEAFF.

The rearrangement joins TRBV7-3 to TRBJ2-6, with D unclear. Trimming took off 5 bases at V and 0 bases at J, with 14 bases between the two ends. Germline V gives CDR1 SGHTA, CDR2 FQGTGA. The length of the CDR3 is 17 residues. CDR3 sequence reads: CASSHGGGNSGANVLTF. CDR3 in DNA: TGTGCCAGCAGCCATGGCGGTGGGAACTCTGGGGCCAACGTCCTGACTTTC.

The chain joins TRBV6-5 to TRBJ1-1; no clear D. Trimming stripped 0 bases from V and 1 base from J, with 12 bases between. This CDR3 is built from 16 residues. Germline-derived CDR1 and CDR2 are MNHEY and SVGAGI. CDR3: CASSYSINGWNTEAFF. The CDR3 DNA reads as TGTGCCAGCAGTTACTCGATCAACGGGTGGAACACTGAAGCTTTCTTT.

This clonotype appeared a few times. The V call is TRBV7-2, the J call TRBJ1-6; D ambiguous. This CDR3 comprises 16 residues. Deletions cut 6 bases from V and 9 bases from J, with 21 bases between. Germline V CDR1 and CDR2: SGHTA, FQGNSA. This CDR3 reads CASRQQGNSGSSPLHF. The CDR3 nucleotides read TGTGCCAGCAGGCAGCAAGGGAACAGCGGGAGTTCACCCCTCCACTTT.

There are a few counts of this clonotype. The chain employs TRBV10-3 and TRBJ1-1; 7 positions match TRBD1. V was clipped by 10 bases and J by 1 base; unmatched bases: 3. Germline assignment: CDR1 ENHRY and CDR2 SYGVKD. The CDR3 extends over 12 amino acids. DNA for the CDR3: TGTGCCACCCGGACAGGGAACACTGAAGCTTTCTTT. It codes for CATRTGNTEAFF.

CDR3 region: CASSFPGQGTDTQYF. The DNA of the CDR3 is TGCGCCAGCAGCTTTCCGGGACAGGGAACAGATACGCAGTATTTT. The rearrangement uses TRBV5-1 and TRBJ2-3, with TRBD1 identical over 9 bases. CDR1 is SGHRS and CDR2 is YFSETQ in the germline V gene. CDR3 length: 15 amino acids. V lost 2 bases to trimming and J lost 3 bases; unmatched junction nucleotides: 4.

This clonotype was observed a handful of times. This CDR3 reads CASSPGLPGTDTQYF. The CDR3 region has the DNA TGCGCCAGCAGCCCGGGCCTGCCTGGCACAGATACGCAGTATTTT. V and J are TRBV5-1 and TRBJ2-3; no definite D call. The CDR3 covers 15 residues. Trimming removed 4 bases at V and 1 base at J, with 13 bases between. Germline V gives CDR1 SGHRS, CDR2 YFSETQ.

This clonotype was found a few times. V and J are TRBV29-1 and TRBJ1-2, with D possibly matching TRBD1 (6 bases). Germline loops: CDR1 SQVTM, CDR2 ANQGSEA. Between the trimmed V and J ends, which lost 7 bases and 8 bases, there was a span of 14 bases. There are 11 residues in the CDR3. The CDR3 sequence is CSGPGDGGYTF. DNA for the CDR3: TGCAGCGGTCCAGGGGACGGGGGCTACACCTTC.

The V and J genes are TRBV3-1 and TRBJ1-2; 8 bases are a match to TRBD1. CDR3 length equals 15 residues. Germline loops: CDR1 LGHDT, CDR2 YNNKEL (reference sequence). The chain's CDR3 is CASGALPGQGGGYTF. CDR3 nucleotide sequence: TGTGCAAGCGGGGCATTACCCGGACAGGGAGGCGGCTACACCTTC.